This T cell receptor beta chain came from a study of T cell responses to AZD1222 COVID-19 vaccine. Profiling relied on immunoSEQ multiplex PCR, and the TCRdb table lists in-frame clones only, not all of them. The repertoire holds about 66,000 clones, with 60% to 85% as singletons. The CDR3 has 13 residues. The V and J ends lost 5 bases and 7 bases respectively, with 15 bases between them. Germline CDR1 reads SGHNT; CDR2 reads YYREEE (reference sequence). The sequence came from an adult who received the AZD1222 COVID-19 vaccine. The sample was peripheral blood, taken 28 days after the second AZD1222 dose. The J gene is TRBJ1-1, the V gene TRBV5-4; the D is unclear. As DNA, the CDR3 is TGTGCCAGCAGTCATCGTTCTAAGGGTGAAGCTTTCTTT. Encoded protein: CASSHRSKGEAFF. The full variable domain, with the rest looked up from reference TRBV5-4 and TRBJ1-1, is ETGVTQSPTHLIKTRGQQVTLRCSSQSGHNTVSWYQQALGQGPQFIFQYYREEENGRGNFPPRFSGLQFPNYSSELNVNALELDDSALYLCASSHRSKGEAFFGQGTRLTVV.